This passage covers 20 T cell receptor beta chains from one sample sequenced in a study of chemoradiotherapy in HPV16-positive cancers. TCRdb's copy holds only in-frame clones and misses some; the assay was immunoSEQ multiplex PCR. The sample holds 15,000 to 20,000 clones; under 90% are singletons and the top ten take less than 2.5%. Sequences were derived from blood, sampled from a patient who underwent chemoradiotherapy. All receptors derive from a human donor with HPV-associated anogenital cancer.

V and J are TRBV30 and TRBJ1-3; D is ambiguous. This CDR3 spans 15 amino acids. CDR1 and CDR2 from the germline V gene are GTSNPN and SVGIG (reference sequence). The ends were cut back, 0 bases at V and 3 bases at J, with 12 bases in the middle. The DNA for the CDR3 is TGTGCCTGGAGTGTACTGGGCGCGGATGGAAACACCATATATTTT. Its translation is CAWSVLGADGNTIYF.

The chain uses TRBV6-1 and TRBJ2-7; 10 nucleotides agree with TRBD1. J was trimmed by 6 bases and V by 5 bases; bases with no gene match: 4. Germline CDR1 and CDR2: MNHNS and SASEGT. The CDR3 has 13 amino acids. CDR3 loop: CASSYRQGAEQYF. CDR3 nucleotides: TGTGCCAGCAGTTATCGACAGGGGGCCGAGCAGTACTTC.

V usage is TRBV5-4 and J usage is TRBJ1-2, with D hard to call. CDR1 is SGHNT and CDR2 is YYREEE in the germline V gene (reference sequence). V gave up 1 base and J gave up 4 bases, with 11 bases separating them. The CDR3 spans 14 residues. As DNA, the CDR3 is TGTGCCAGCAGCTTGTCCAGTCAGAGCTATGGCTACACCTTC. This encodes CASSLSSQSYGYTF.

The genes are TRBV6-5 and TRBJ2-1; 8 positions agree with TRBD2. J lost 6 bases, V lost 4 bases, and 8 bases had no gene match. CDR1 and CDR2 (germline): MNHEY, SVGAGI. The CDR3 spans 15 residues. CDR3 sequence reads: CASSSGLGDGNEQFF. The CDR3 DNA reads TGTGCCAGCAGTTCGGGACTAGGGGACGGCAATGAGCAGTTCTTC.

CDR3 protein: CASSKIGQGGLNTEAFF. The DNA for the CDR3 is TGCGCCAGCAGCAAAATTGGACAAGGGGGCTTAAACACTGAAGCTTTCTTT. This chain connects TRBV4-1 to TRBJ1-1, with 7 bases matching TRBD1. The CDR3 extends over 17 amino acids. Trimming removed 5 bases from V and 2 bases from J; junction bases left unmatched: 14. Germline-derived CDR1 and CDR2 are MGHRA and YSYEKL.

The rearrangement links TRBV5-6 to TRBJ2-1, with TRBD2 matching over 7 bases. From germline, CDR1 is SGHDT and CDR2 YYEEEE. This CDR3 is built from 14 residues. With V trimmed by 4 bases and J by 3 bases, 4 bases remained unmatched. The CDR3 DNA follows: TGTGCCAGCAGCGATCGGACTAGCTACAATGAGCAGTTCTTC. Protein sequence: CASSDRTSYNEQFF.

V usage is TRBV11-2 and J usage is TRBJ2-3; unclear D gene. V was pared by 0 bases and J by 2 bases, with 3 bases between. The germline V gene has CDR1 SGHAT and CDR2 FQNNGV. The CDR3 contains 13 residues. CDR3 in DNA: TGTGCCAGCAGCTTAGACCCCACAGATACGCAGTATTTT. Translated: CASSLDPTDTQYF. Filled out from reference TRBV11-2 and TRBJ2-3, the complete variable domain reads EAGVAQSPRYKIIEKRQSVAFWCNPISGHATLYWYQQILGQGPKLLIQFQNNGVVDDSQLPKDRFSAERLKGVDSTLKIQPAKLEDSAVYLCASSLDPTDTQYFGPGTRLTVL.

The chain uses TRBV18 and TRBJ1-1, with D unclear. V lost 6 bases and J lost 0, with 26 bases in between. Germline V gene sequence: CDR1 KGHSH, CDR2 LQKENI. This CDR3 has 19 residues. The DNA for the CDR3 is TGTGCCAGCTCCCCTTATCCCTGGGTTGAGTCCTTCATGAACACTGAAGCTTTCTTT. This encodes CASSPYPWVESFMNTEAFF.

The chain employs TRBV7-9 and TRBJ2-5, with 12 bases fitting TRBD1. Germline V gives CDR1 SEHNR, CDR2 FQNEAQ (reference sequence). The CDR3 has 15 amino acids. The ends lost 5 bases at V and 5 bases at J; junction bases unmatched: 6. This CDR3 reads CASSIGTGGFETQYF. CDR3 nucleotides: TGTGCCAGCAGCATCGGGACAGGGGGCTTCGAGACCCAGTACTTC.

The CDR3 DNA follows: TGTGCCATCAGGGGGACAGGGAGCAATCAGCCCCAGCATTTT. The encoded protein is CAIRGTGSNQPQHF. This chain connects TRBV10-3 to TRBJ1-5; the match to TRBD1 covers 9 bases. The CDR3 has 14 amino acids. The germline V gene encodes CDR1 ENHRY and CDR2 SYGVKD. The junction had 1 base not matched to a gene; V was cut back by 6 bases and J by 1 base.

This chain links TRBV18 with TRBJ2-7; D is possibly TRBD2 (5 bases). Deletions cut 2 bases from V and 4 bases from J, with 6 bases between. The CDR3 runs 12 residues. Germline CDR1 KGHSH, CDR2 LQKENI. The CDR3, as DNA: TGTGCCAGCTCACCAGAGCGGTACGAGCAGTACTTC. Its translation is CASSPERYEQYF.

The chain recombines TRBV13 with TRBJ2-7; 8 nucleotides line up with TRBD1. The CDR3 contains 13 residues. Germline trimming cut 8 bases from V and 4 bases from J; bases unmatched to any gene: 7. Per germline, CDR1 PRHDT and CDR2 FYEKMQ (reference sequence). CDR3 sequence (DNA): TGTGCCAGCTGCCAGGGGGCTAGTTACGAGCAGTACTTC. It translates to CASCQGASYEQYF.

The chain uses TRBV29-1 and TRBJ2-3; TRBD1 matches 10 bases. V shed 3 bases, J shed 4 bases, and the junction held 4 bases outside the gene matches. CDR3 length: 14 residues. Germline V gives CDR1 SQVTM, CDR2 ANQGSEA. The CDR3 loop is CSVEGQGSPDTQYF. In DNA form, the CDR3 reads TGCAGCGTTGAGGGACAGGGGAGCCCAGATACGCAGTATTTT.

As to this clone: Other DNA sequences within the sample encode an identical CDR3. The chain links TRBV18 to TRBJ2-7; 11 nucleotides match TRBD2. The CDR3 is 16 residues long. V trimming: 2 bases; J trimming: 3 bases; junction bases outside the gene matches: 6. Germline values: CDR1 KGHSH, CDR2 LQKENI. The CDR3, as DNA: TGTGCCAGCTCACCAGGCCTAGCGGGGGGCCACTACGAGCAGTACTTC. Amino acids: CASSPGLAGGHYEQYF. The variable domain in full, completed from reference TRBV18 and TRBJ2-7, reads NAGVMQNPRHLVRRRGQEARLRCSPMKGHSHVYWYRQLPEEGLKFMVYLQKENIIDESGMPKERFSAEFPKEGPSILRIQQVVRGDSAAYFCASSPGLAGGHYEQYFGPGTRLTVT.

The chain has TRBV18 and TRBJ2-6; 8 bases fit TRBD1. V was pared by 2 bases and J by 1 base, with 7 bases of the junction left unmatched. Per germline, CDR1 KGHSH and CDR2 LQKENI. CDR3 length: 18 residues. The CDR3 sequence: CASSPFGQGSSGANVLTF. The DNA of the CDR3 is TGTGCCAGCTCACCATTCGGACAGGGATCGTCTGGGGCCAACGTCCTGACTTTC.

Turning to this clone: The junction departs from germline at one end; a sequencing error may be responsible. CDR3 nucleotide sequence: TGTGCCAGCAGCGTAGACGTTACCACAGGTACGCAGTATTTT. Translating it yields CASSVDVTTGTQYF. The J gene is TRBJ2-3, the V gene TRBV9; D may be TRBD1 (5 bases). Per the germline V gene, CDR1 is SGDLS and CDR2 is YYNGEE. The CDR3 totals 14 residues.

The genes are TRBV28 and TRBJ2-2; TRBD2 is a possible D gene (6 bases). CDR1 and CDR2 from the germline V gene are MDHEN and SYDVKM. The CDR3 contains 16 residues. Trimming left V 4 bases short and J 0 bases short, with 12 bases between. The DNA for the CDR3 is TGTGCCAGCAGTTCAAGCGGCGGGGCGAACACCGGGGAGCTGTTTTTT. Protein sequence: CASSSSGGANTGELFF. Together with reference TRBV28 and TRBJ2-2, the CDR3 gives the full variable domain: DVKVTQSSRYLVKRTGEKVFLECVQDMDHENMFWYRQDPGLGLRLIYFSYDVKMKEKGDIPEGYSVSREKKERFSLILESASTNQTSMYLCASSSSGGANTGELFFGEGSRLTVL.

The chain couples TRBV19 to TRBJ1-3; D possibly corresponds to TRBD1 (5 bases). CDR1 LNHDA and CDR2 SQIVND come from the germline V gene (reference sequence). This CDR3 contains 18 residues. The V end lost 2 bases, the J end lost 2 bases, and 19 bases lay between the germline ends. The CDR3 spells CASSIRYGAGTTGNTIYF. The CDR3 DNA sequence: TGTGCCAGTAGTATAAGGTACGGCGCCGGGACGACTGGAAACACCATATATTTT.

This rearrangement joins TRBV27 to TRBJ2-7, with D possibly TRBD1 on 6 matching bases. The CDR3 covers 17 residues. The germline CDR1 and CDR2 sequences are MNHEY and SMNVEV (reference sequence). Trimming left V 8 bases short and J 1 base short, with 24 bases between. The CDR3 protein is CASWAATTGTPSYEQYF. The DNA of the CDR3 is TGTGCCAGCTGGGCGGCTACGACCGGGACACCTTCCTACGAGCAGTACTTC.

The rearrangement links TRBV5-1 to TRBJ2-5; the D gene is possibly TRBD2 (5 bases). Germline CDR1 SGHRS, CDR2 YFSETQ. Deletions cut 0 bases from V and 1 base from J, with 10 bases between. CDR3 size: 15 residues. CDR3 bases: TGCGCCAGCAGCTTGGGGACTCCATCCCAAGAGACCCAGTACTTC. It translates to CASSLGTPSQETQYF.